This TCR beta chain was captured by sequencing in a study of shared clonotypes between healthy human individuals. CDR1 and CDR2 (germline): MRHNA, SNTAGT. The CDR3 length is 15 residues. The protocol was immunoSEQ multiplex PCR, while the TCRdb copy is restricted to in-frame clones and leaves out a portion. The sample gives 730,000 or so clones, about three quarters of which show up once; about 1.7% is in the top ten. The receptor's source is a woman aged 25 to 39 in good health. Material: memory CD4+ T cells sorted from blood. Indicated subset: CD45RA-negative fraction. This rearrangement joins TRBV6-4 to TRBJ2-5, with 7 nucleotides matching TRBD1. The J call could be wrong; TRBJ2-7 is a better fit for the DNA end. CDR3 DNA: TGTGCCAGCAGTGAAGACAGGGTCAGCTCCTACGAGCAGTACTTC. Its translation: CASSEDRVSSYEQYF.